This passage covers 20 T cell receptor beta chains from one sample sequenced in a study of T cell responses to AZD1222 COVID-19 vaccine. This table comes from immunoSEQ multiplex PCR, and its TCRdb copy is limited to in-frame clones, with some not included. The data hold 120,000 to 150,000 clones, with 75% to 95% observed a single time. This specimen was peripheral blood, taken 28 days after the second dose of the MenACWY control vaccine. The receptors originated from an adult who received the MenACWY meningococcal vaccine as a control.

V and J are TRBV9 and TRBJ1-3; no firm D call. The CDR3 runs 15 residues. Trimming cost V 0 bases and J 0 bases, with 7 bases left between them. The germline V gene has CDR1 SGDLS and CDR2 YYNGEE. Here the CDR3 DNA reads TGTGCCAGCAGCGTAGGACCGAACTCTGGAAACACCATATATTTT. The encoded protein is CASSVGPNSGNTIYF.

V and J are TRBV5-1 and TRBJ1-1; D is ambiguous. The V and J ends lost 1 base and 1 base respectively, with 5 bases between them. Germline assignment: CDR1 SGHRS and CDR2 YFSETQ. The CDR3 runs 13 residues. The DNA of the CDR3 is TGCGCCAGCAGCTTGACAAGGAACACTGAAGCTTTCTTT. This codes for CASSLTRNTEAFF.

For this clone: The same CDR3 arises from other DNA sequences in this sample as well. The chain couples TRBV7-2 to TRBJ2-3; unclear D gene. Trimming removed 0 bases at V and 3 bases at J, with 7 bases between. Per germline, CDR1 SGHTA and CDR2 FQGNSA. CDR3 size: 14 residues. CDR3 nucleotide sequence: TGTGCCAGCAGCTTAGCGGTCAGAACAGATACGCAGTATTTT. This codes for CASSLAVRTDTQYF.

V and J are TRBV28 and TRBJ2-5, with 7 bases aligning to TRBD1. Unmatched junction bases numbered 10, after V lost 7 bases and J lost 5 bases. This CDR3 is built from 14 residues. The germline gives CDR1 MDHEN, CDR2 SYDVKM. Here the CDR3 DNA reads TGTGCCAGCACGAGACAGGGTGGGTCGGAGACCCAGTACTTC. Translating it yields CASTRQGGSETQYF.

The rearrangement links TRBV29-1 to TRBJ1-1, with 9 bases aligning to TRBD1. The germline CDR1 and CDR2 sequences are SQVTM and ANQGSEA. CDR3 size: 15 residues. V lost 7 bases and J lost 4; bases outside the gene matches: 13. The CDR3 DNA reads TGCAGCGCCTGGGACAGGGCGTATGAAGTCACTGAAGCTTTCTTT. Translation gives CSAWDRAYEVTEAFF.

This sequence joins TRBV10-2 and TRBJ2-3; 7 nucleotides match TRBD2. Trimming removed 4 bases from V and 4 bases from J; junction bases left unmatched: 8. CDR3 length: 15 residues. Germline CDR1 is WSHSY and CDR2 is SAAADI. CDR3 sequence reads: CASSGGGSLSDTQYF. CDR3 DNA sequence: TGCGCCAGCAGTGGGGGCGGGAGCCTTTCAGATACGCAGTATTTT.

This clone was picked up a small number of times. The CDR3 DNA reads TGCGCCAGCAGCCAGACGCGCTCTGGAAACACCATATATTTT. Amino acids: CASSQTRSGNTIYF. The chain combines TRBV4-3 with TRBJ1-3, with D unresolved. CDR3 size: 14 residues. V lost 3 bases, J lost 0 bases, and 6 bases lay in between. The germline CDR1 and CDR2 sequences are LGHNA and YSLEER.

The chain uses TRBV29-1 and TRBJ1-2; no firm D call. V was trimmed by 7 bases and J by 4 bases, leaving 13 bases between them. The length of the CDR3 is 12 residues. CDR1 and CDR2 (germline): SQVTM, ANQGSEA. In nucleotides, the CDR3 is TGCAGCGCGTCAGTAGCTGCCTATGGCTACACCTTC. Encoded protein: CSASVAAYGYTF.

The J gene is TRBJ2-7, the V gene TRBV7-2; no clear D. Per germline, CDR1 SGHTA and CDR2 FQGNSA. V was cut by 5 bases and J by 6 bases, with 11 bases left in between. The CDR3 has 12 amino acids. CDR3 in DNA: TGTGCCAGCAGCGCCCCTGGACCCGAGCAGTACTTC. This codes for CASSAPGPEQYF. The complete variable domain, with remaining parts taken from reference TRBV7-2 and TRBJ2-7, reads GAGVSQSPSNKVTEKGKDVELRCDPISGHTALYWYRQSLGQGLEFLIYFQGNSAPDKSGLPSDRFSAERTGGSVSTLTIQRTQQEDSAVYLCASSAPGPEQYFGPGTRLTVT.

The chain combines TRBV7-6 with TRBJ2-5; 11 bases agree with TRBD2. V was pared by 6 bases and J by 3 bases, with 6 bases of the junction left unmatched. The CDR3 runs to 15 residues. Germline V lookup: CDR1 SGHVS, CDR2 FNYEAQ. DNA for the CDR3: TGTGCCAGCAGTCCTTTAGCGGGAGGGAAAGAGACCCAGTACTTC. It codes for CASSPLAGGKETQYF.

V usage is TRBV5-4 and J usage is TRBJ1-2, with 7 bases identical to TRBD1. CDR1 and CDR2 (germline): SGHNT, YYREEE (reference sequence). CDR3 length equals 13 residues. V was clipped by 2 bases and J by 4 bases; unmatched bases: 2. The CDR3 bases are TGTGCCAGCAGCTTACGGGACAGCTATGGCTACACCTTC. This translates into CASSLRDSYGYTF.

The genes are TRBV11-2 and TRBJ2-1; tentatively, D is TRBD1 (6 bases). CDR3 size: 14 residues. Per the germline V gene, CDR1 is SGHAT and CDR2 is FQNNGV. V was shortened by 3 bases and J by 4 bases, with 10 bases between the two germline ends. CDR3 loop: CASSFGQPYNEQFF. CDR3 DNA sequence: TGTGCCAGCAGCTTTGGACAGCCGTACAATGAGCAGTTCTTC.

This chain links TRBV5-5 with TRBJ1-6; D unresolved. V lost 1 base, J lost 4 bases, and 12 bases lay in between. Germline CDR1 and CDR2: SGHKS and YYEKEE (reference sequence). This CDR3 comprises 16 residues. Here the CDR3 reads CASSLPPLLYNSPLHF. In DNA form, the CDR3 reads TGTGCCAGCAGCTTGCCCCCGTTACTTTATAATTCACCCCTCCACTTT.

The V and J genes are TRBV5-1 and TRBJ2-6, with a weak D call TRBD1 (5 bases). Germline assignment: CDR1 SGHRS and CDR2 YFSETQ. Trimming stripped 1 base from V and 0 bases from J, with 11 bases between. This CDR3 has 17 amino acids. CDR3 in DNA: TGCGCCAGCAGCTTGTCTCGACAGAGCTCTGGGGCCAACGTCCTGACTTTC. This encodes CASSLSRQSSGANVLTF.

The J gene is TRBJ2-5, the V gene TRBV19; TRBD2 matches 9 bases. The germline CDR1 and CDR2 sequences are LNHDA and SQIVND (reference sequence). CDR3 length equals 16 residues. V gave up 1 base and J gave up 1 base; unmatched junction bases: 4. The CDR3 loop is CASSIVAAGGQETQYF. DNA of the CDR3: TGTGCCAGTAGTATAGTAGCAGCGGGGGGCCAAGAGACCCAGTACTTC.

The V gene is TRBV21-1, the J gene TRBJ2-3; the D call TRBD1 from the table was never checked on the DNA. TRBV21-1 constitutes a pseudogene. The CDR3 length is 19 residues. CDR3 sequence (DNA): TGTGCCAGCAGCAAAGTAGTCGGACAGGACCACCGTAGCACAGATACGCAGTATTTT. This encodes CASSKVVGQDHRSTDTQYF.

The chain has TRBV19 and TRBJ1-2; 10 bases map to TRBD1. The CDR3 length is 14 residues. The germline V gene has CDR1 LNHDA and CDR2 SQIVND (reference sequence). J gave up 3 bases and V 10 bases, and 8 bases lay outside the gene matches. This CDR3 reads CATHRDRGDYGYTF. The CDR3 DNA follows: TGTGCCACGCACCGGGACAGGGGTGACTATGGCTACACCTTC.

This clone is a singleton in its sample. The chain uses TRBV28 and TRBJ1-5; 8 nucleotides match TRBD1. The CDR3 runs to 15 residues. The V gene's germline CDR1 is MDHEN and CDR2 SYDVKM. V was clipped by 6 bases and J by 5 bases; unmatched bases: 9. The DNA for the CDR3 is TGTGCCAGCAGCAGCGGACAGGGTAGGGATCAGCCCCAGCATTTT. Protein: CASSSGQGRDQPQHF. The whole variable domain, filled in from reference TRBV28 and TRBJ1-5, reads DVKVTQSSRYLVKRTGEKVFLECVQDMDHENMFWYRQDPGLGLRLIYFSYDVKMKEKGDIPEGYSVSREKKERFSLILESASTNQTSMYLCASSSGQGRDQPQHFGDGTRLSIL.

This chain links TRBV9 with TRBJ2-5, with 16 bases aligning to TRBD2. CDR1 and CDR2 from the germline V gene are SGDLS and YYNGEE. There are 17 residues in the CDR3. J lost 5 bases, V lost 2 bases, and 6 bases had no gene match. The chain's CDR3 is CASSVAGLAGGLETQYF. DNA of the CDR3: TGTGCCAGCAGCGTGGCGGGACTAGCGGGGGGGCTGGAGACCCAGTACTTC.

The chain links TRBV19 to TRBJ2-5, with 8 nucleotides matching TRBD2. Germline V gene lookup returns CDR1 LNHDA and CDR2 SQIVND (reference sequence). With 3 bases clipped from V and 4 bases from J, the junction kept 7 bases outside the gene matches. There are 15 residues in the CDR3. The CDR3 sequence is CASSIVFGRGETQYF. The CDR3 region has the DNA TGTGCCAGTAGTATCGTGTTCGGGAGGGGAGAGACCCAGTACTTC.